This T cell receptor beta chain was sequenced for a study of cytomegalovirus exposure and HLA in healthy donors. About this clone itself: The antigen is undetermined.

The germline CDR1 and CDR2 sequences are MDHEN and SYDVKM. This CDR3 is 11 amino acids long. With 2 bases clipped from V and 14 bases from J, the junction kept 4 bases outside the gene matches. Only in-frame clones appear in the TCRdb table, and some are missing; sequencing was by immunoSEQ multiplex PCR. The repertoire has over 100,000 clones, roughly 90% of them found once; the top ten carry just under 6.5%. General observations from the study: Both high specificity and high sensitivity reportedly marked the classifier's diagnosis of cytomegalovirus status. The study put 150 to 200 TCR beta chains on its list as cytomegalovirus-associated.

This chain uses TRBV28 with TRBJ1-2, with 8 positions matching TRBD1. This TCR was recovered from a woman aged 18 to 35 in good health and CMV-seropositive. What was sequenced was PBMCs. CDR3 in amino acids: CASSLQGAKTF. For the CDR3, the DNA is TGTGCCAGCAGTTTACAGGGGGCGAAAACCTTC.